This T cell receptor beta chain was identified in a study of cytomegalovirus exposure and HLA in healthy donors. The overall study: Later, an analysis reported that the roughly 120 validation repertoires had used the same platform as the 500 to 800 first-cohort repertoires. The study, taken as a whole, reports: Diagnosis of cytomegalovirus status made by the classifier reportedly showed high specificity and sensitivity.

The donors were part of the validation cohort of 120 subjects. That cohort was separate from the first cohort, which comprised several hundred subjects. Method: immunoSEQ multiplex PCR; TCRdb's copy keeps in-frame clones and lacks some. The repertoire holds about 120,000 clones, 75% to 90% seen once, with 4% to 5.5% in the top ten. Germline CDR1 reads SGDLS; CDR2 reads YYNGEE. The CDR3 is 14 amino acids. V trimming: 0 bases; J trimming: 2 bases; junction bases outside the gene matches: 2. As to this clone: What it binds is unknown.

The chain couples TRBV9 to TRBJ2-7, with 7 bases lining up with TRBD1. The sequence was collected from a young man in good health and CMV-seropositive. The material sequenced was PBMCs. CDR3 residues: CASSVGTGPYEQYF. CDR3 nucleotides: TGTGCCAGCAGCGTAGGGACAGGACCCTACGAGCAGTACTTC. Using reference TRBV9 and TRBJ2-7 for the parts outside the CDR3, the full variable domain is DSGVTQTPKHLITATGQRVTLRCSPRSGDLSVYWYQQSLDQGLQFLIQYYNGEERAKGNILERFSAQQFPDLHSELNLSSLELGDSALYFCASSVGTGPYEQYFGPGTRLTVT.